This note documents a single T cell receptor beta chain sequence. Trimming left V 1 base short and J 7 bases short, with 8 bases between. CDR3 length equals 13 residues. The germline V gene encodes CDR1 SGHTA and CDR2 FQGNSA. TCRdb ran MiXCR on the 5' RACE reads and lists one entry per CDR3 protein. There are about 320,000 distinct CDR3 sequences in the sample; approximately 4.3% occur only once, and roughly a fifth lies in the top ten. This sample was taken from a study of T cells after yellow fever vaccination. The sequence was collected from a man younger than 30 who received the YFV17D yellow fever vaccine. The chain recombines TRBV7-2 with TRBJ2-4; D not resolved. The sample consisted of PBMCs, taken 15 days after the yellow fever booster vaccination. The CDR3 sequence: CASSLEVRNIQYF. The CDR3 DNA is TGTGCCAGCAGCTTAGAGGTGCGGAACATTCAGTACTTC.